This T cell receptor (beta chain) comes out of a study of blood T cell repertoires in COVID-19. Study summary: There were acute and convalescent COVID-19 samples, and they came from the United States, Italy and Spain.

Assay used: immunoSEQ multiplex PCR; TCRdb lists only in-frame clones, some missing. The table records about 77,000 clones, 80% of them present only once. The germline V and J ends were trimmed by 1 base and 6 bases, with 6 bases remaining between them. Germline loops: CDR1 LGHDT, CDR2 YNNKEL (reference sequence). The CDR3 runs 12 residues. What was sequenced was peripheral blood. This receptor was taken from a woman in her 70s with acute or convalescent COVID-19. This chain uses TRBV3-1 (or the pseudogene TRBV3-2) with TRBJ1-2; D is undetermined. CDR3 amino acids: CASSQGRNGYTF. The CDR3 bases are TGTGCCAGCAGCCAAGGCAGAAATGGCTACACCTTC.